Reported below is one T cell receptor (beta chain). Authors' analysis steps: Junction-only immunoSEQ sequences carried no quality scores, so filtering differed. Assay used: immunoSEQ multiplex PCR; TCRdb lists only in-frame clones, some missing. That table is the source of V, J and clone size, and D and trimming were worked out from the DNA. The sample has 950,000 to 1,100,000 clones, roughly 70% seen once. The source of the sample is a study of shared clonotypes between healthy human individuals. The clonotype originates from a man aged 18 to 30 in good health. The sequencing input was memory CD4+ T cells sorted from blood. Subset of the sample: CD45RA-negative fraction.

The CDR3: CASSSAGGGTYEQYF. CDR3 coding DNA: TGTGCCAGCAGCTCGGCCGGGGGAGGAACCTACGAGCAGTACTTC. The V call is TRBV11-2, the J call TRBJ2-7, with D possibly being TRBD2 (6 bases). With 4 bases removed from V and 2 bases from J, the gap between germline ends came to 15 bases. Germline lookup yields CDR1 SGHAT and CDR2 FQNNGV. The CDR3 extends over 15 amino acids.